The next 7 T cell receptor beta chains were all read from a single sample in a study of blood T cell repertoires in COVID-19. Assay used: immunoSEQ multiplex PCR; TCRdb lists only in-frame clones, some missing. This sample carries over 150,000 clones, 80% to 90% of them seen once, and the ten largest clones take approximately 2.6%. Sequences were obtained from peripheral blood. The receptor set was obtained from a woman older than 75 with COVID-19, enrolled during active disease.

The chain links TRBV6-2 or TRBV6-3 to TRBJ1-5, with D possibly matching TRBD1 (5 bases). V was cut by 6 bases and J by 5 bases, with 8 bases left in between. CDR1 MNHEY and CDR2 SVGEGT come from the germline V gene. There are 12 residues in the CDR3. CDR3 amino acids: CASSPRDQPQHF. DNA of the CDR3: TGTGCCAGCAGCCCCAGGGATCAGCCCCAGCATTTT.

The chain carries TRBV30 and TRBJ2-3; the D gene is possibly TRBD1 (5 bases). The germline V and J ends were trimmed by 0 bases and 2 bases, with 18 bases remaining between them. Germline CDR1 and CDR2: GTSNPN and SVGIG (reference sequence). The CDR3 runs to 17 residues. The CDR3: CAWSVPPNRQLTDTQYF. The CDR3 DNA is TGTGCCTGGAGTGTTCCTCCTAACAGACAGCTCACAGATACGCAGTATTTT.

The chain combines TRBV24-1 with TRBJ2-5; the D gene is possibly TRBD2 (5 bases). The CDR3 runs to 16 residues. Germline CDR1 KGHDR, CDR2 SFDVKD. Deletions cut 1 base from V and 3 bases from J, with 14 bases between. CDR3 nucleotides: TGTGCCACCAGTGATTTTTCCGGGGTATTCGAAGAGACCCAGTACTTC. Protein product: CATSDFSGVFEETQYF.

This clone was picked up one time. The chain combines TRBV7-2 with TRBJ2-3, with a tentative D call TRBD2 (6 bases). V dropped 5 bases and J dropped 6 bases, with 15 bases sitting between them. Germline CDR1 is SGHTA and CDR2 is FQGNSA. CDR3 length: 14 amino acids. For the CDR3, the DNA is TGTGCCAGCAGCCCTACGGGACTCCCTGATACGCAGTATTTT. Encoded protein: CASSPTGLPDTQYF.

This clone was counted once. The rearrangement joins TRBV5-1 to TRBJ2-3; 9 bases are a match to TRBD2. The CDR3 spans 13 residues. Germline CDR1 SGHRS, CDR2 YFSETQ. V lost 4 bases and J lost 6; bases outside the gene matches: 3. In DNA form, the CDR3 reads TGCGCCAGCAGCCCCGGACTAGCGGATACGCAGTATTTT. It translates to CASSPGLADTQYF.

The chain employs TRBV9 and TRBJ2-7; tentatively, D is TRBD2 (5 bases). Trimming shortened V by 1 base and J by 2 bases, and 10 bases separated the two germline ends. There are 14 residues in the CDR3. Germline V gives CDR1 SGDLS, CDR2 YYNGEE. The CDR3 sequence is CASSVSSRTYEQYF. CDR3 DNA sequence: TGTGCCAGCAGCGTATCTAGCAGGACCTACGAGCAGTACTTC.

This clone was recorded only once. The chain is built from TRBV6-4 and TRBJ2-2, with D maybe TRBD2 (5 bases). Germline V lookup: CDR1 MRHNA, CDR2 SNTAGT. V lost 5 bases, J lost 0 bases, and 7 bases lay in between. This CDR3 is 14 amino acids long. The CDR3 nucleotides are TGTGCCAGCAGTTCGGGGACGAACACCGGGGAGCTGTTTTTT. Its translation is CASSSGTNTGELFF.